This paragraph covers one T cell receptor (beta chain) sequence. It lacks a known antigen. Nothing much larger sits one base from this clone, and base qualities are not available. This sample's time point label indicates: about 28 days (+/-7) after the second vaccine dose. Because spike-specific TCR depth and breadth did not differ between the two schedules, AZD1222 recipients who got a second dose at roughly 4 weeks were pooled with those who got a second dose at roughly 12 weeks. The vaccinee samples were drawn from two UK trials, COV001 and COV002, one of which was a single-blind randomized controlled phase 2/3 trial testing AZD1222 (ChAdOx1 nCoV-19) in healthy adults. For TCRbeta chain sequencing, PBMC samples were collected from trial participants at day 0 and at day 28 after the second dose. This sample stems from a study of T cell responses to AZD1222 COVID-19 vaccine (dated by TCRdb to the early 2020s). At the level of the whole study: TCR sequencing covered more than 230 trial participants: 207 given two doses of AZD1222 and about 26 given two doses of MenACWY control vaccine. Trial participants were enrolled into age subgroups of 18-55, 56-69 and 70-plus years, which contained around 140, 26 and 57 TCR-sequenced participants, respectively.

Overall results and qualifications from the work: Reportedly, almost half of the unique spike-specific TCRs recognized epitopes lying outside the regions that are mutated in the B.1.351 and B.1.1.7 variants. Conclusions about previously exposed vaccinees are limited, since just five or six AZD1222 recipients were seropositive for SARS-CoV-2 at baseline. Participants were mostly white British, with more females than males. The authors suggested clonal diversity may have been underestimated. The vaccine-associated CD4 TCRs covered the entire spike protein, and the dominant responses fell in regions 160-218 and 743-854. Because no day 14 peak-response samples were available, the repertoires could be characterized only after the peak T cell response. The 56-69-year group was small, and its depth increase did not reach significance, likely because of low power. After two AZD1222 doses, both the breadth and the depth of spike-specific TCRs were significantly higher than at day 0 and than in MenACWY recipients.

For CDR1 and CDR2, the germline V gene (reference sequence) lists LGHDT and YNNKEL. V ends up 9 bases short and J 0 bases short, with an unmatched junction base count of 1. The CDR3 measures 13 amino acids from cysteine to phenylalanine. CDR3 DNA is the only sequence kept; it has 39 bases, read in frame from the first base. The CDR3 regions of human TCRbeta chains were subjected to immunosequencing. Per the source publication's procedure: Repertoire TCRs were matched against a reference library of SARS-CoV-2-specific TCRs generated with the MIRA antigen-specificity platform. Breadth was defined as the fraction of unique TCRs that were SARS-CoV-2-associated, and depth was defined as the fraction of total T cells that were SARS-CoV-2-associated. Each spike-specific TCR was assigned to its reactive spike region and to a CD4 or CD8 class using the MIRA data. Log10-transformed breadth and depth values were compared by one-way ANOVA with Sidak's multiple comparisons tests. TCRdb retrieved this table from immuneACCESS and kept in-frame rearrangements only. Not all clones are present; in checked studies, unresolved V genes account for under half, and no reason is known for the remainder. From that table come the V and J calls and clone size; the DNA was used to work out D and trimming. The sample table contains some 98,000 clones; only one count was recorded for about nine tenths of them. Approximately 15% of the sample comes from the top ten.

The chain uses TRBV3-1 (or the pseudogene TRBV3-2) and TRBJ2-3; 9 bases in the junction line up with TRBD1. The TCR originated in an adult who received the AZD1222 COVID-19 vaccine. This sample comprised peripheral blood, obtained 28 days after the second AZD1222 dose. The encoded CDR3 is CASDRGSTDTQYF. The nucleotide sequence reads as follows: TGTGCCAGTGACAGGGGGAGCACAGATACGCAGTATTTT.